These T cell receptor beta chains were read from a single sample in a study of T cells in localized non-small cell lung cancer. Some clones are missing from TCRdb's copy, which holds only in-frame ones; the method was immunoSEQ multiplex PCR. Of about 11,000 clones listed, roughly four fifths were seen once; the top ten hold about 20%. The starting material was peripheral blood mononuclear cells, obtained before any cancer treatment. The origin of the receptors is a female donor over 55 with stage II lung adenocarcinoma. Both conserved end residues are part of each CDR3. Each record gives: V gene, clone size, D gene, J gene, CDR3 DNA, CDR3 protein. D genes are given only for firm matches. Size is stated for part of the rows, as once, few or many counts, or as a class when the clone is expanded.

v_call: TRBV4-1; clone_size: medium-sized; d_call: -; j_call: TRBJ2-1; cdr3_nt: TGCGCCAGCAGCCATCAAACGAGGGGGAGGAAGTACAATGAGCAGTTCTTC; cdr3_aa: CASSHQTRGRKYNEQFF
v_call: TRBV5-4; clone_size: -; d_call: TRBD2; j_call: TRBJ2-2; cdr3_nt: TGTGCCAGCAGCTTGGAAGCTAGCGGGGGGGCAAGGGAGCTGTTTTTT; cdr3_aa: CASSLEASGGARELFF
v_call: TRBV5-4; clone_size: -; d_call: -; j_call: TRBJ2-3; cdr3_nt: TGTGCCAGCAGCTTGCGCGCCACAGATACGCAGTATTTT; cdr3_aa: CASSLRATDTQYF
v_call: TRBV27; clone_size: -; d_call: TRBD1; j_call: TRBJ2-7; cdr3_nt: TGTGCCAGCAAGCGACAGGGATTTGCCTACGAGCAGTACTTC; cdr3_aa: CASKRQGFAYEQYF
v_call: TRBV7-9; clone_size: few; d_call: TRBD1; j_call: TRBJ2-1; cdr3_nt: TGTGCCAGCAGCCCGAGGGGGCTAGTATACAATGAGCAGTTCTTC; cdr3_aa: CASSPRGLVYNEQFF
v_call: TRBV5-6; clone_size: once; d_call: -; j_call: TRBJ2-2; cdr3_nt: TGTGCCAGCAGTTCGATGATGACCGGGGAGCTGTTTTTT; cdr3_aa: CASSSMMTGELFF
v_call: TRBV6-5; clone_size: -; d_call: -; j_call: TRBJ2-3; cdr3_nt: TGTGCCAGCAGTTACCATTTCCCCACAGATACGCAGTATTTT; cdr3_aa: CASSYHFPTDTQYF
v_call: TRBV2; clone_size: -; d_call: -; j_call: TRBJ2-3; cdr3_nt: TGTGCCAGCAGTGCTGGGGGCACAGATACGCAGTATTTT; cdr3_aa: CASSAGGTDTQYF
v_call: TRBV11-2; clone_size: -; d_call: -; j_call: TRBJ2-7; cdr3_nt: TGTGCCAGCAGCTTATTGAGGGGTTGGACCTACGAGCAGTACTTC; cdr3_aa: CASSLLRGWTYEQYF
v_call: TRBV5-4; clone_size: once; d_call: -; j_call: TRBJ2-1; cdr3_nt: TGTGCCAGCAGCTTTTACAGGGAGCGGTTCTTC; cdr3_aa: CASSFYRERFF